This TCR beta chain appears in the sequencing data of a study of OX40 agonist ivuxolimab in advanced cancers. For the study at large: Clinicians treated patients with ivuxolimab, an agonistic anti-OX40 (CD134) antibody. Whole-study results and caveats: At 0.1 to 3.0 mg/kg and by week 6, CD4+ and CD8+ T cells in the blood had expanded clonally. Among T cells, CD8+ cells averaged more expanded clones than CD4+ cells. Partial responders dosed at 0.1-3.0 mg/kg displayed clonal expansion ranking among the lowest.

A remark on this clone: No antigen is known for it.

The CDR3 has 15 amino acids. Unmatched junction bases numbered 5, after V lost 3 bases and J lost 0 bases. Germline assignment: CDR1 GTSNPN and CDR2 SVGIG (reference sequence). Using immunoSEQ multiplex PCR, the repertoire was profiled, and TCRdb retains in-frame clones only, with some absent. The table lists 42,000 or so clones, just under 90% of them singletons, with approximately 39% in the top ten. The source of this sequence is an adult with an advanced solid tumor such as melanoma, head and neck, liver or kidney cancer. This chain joins TRBV30 and TRBJ1-3; 7 positions match TRBD1. Sequences were derived from CD4+ or CD8+ T cells sorted from blood, sampled in a trial of the OX40 agonist ivuxolimab. CDR3 sequence: CAWRKDRISGNTIYF. The CDR3 DNA sequence: TGTGCCTGGAGAAAGGACAGGATCTCTGGAAACACCATATATTTT.